A single sample is the source of the 32 T cell receptor beta chains below, sequenced in a study of cytomegalovirus exposure and HLA in healthy donors (dated by TCRdb to 2016 to 2017). Libraries were prepared through the immunoSEQ multiplex PCR assay. For the multiplex PCR, a mixture combining 60 forward primers for TCR Vbeta segments and 13 reverse primers for TCR Jbeta segments was used. Held by TCRdb, this immuneACCESS table contains in-frame sequences only and omits some clones. Under half of the omission traces to an unresolved V gene where checked; the cause of the rest is unknown. Counted in this sample were about 200,000 clones; 80% to 90% of them appeared once. The ten largest account for about 3% of the sample. Sequencing was done on a sample of PBMCs. The receptors shown here come from a man aged 30 to 45 in good health and CMV-seronegative.

The chain combines TRBV9 with TRBJ1-6, with D possibly being TRBD1 (6 bases). The length of the CDR3 is 13 residues. Trimming cost V 5 bases and J 9 bases, with 12 bases left between them. The V gene's germline CDR1 is SGDLS and CDR2 YYNGEE. The CDR3 coding sequence is TGTGCCAGCAGTCGGGACATTTCTTCACCCCTCCACTTT. It yields the protein CASSRDISSPLHF.

This clone was counted only a few times. The rearrangement joins TRBV28 to TRBJ2-5, with D possibly being TRBD1 (5 bases). The CDR3 length is 12 residues. Trimming removed 3 bases from V and 7 bases from J, with 9 bases in between. Germline V gene sequence: CDR1 MDHEN, CDR2 SYDVKM. Written as DNA, the CDR3 is TGTGCCAGCAGTTTTCGTCAGGGGACCCAGTACTTC. The encoded protein is CASSFRQGTQYF.

This rearrangement joins TRBV7-9 to TRBJ1-5, with TRBD1 identical over 7 bases. Germline CDR1 and CDR2: SEHNR and FQNEAQ (reference sequence). The CDR3 loop spans 17 amino acids. V lost 3 bases, J lost 5 bases, and 13 bases stayed unmatched. CDR3 sequence reads: CASSFSFSYRGYQPQHF. The CDR3 DNA follows: TGTGCCAGCAGCTTTTCTTTTTCTTACAGGGGCTATCAGCCCCAGCATTTT.

This clone was observed once. The CDR3, as DNA: TGTGCCAGCAGTTGGAGTCGAGCGGGGGCCAGCGGGACCCAGTACTTC. Protein sequence: CASSWSRAGASGTQYF. The chain is built from TRBV11-2 and TRBJ2-5; TRBD2 agrees at 8 bases. The CDR3 is 16 amino acids. Germline lookup yields CDR1 SGHAT and CDR2 FQNNGV. The V and J ends lost 6 bases and 7 bases, in that order; junction bases with no gene match: 16.

For the CDR3, the DNA is TGTGCCAGCAGCTCCCCCGGGACTAGCGGGGGGGCACGCAGGGAGCTGTTTTTT. It specifies CASSSPGTSGGARRELFF. The genes are TRBV7-2 and TRBJ2-2; 16 bases are shared with TRBD2. The germline V gene encodes CDR1 SGHTA and CDR2 FQGNSA. The ends lost 4 bases at V and 9 bases at J; junction bases unmatched: 11. CDR3 length: 18 amino acids. The full variable domain, its missing parts supplied by reference TRBV7-2 and TRBJ2-2, is GAGVSQSPSNKVTEKGKDVELRCDPISGHTALYWYRQSLGQGLEFLIYFQGNSAPDKSGLPSDRFSAERTGGSVSTLTIQRTQQEDSAVYLCASSSPGTSGGARRELFFGEGSRLTVL.

This clone was found a few times. The genes are TRBV7-8 and TRBJ1-6; TRBD1 might be the D (6 bases). The CDR3 is 16 residues long. The V end lost 4 bases, the J end lost 3 bases, and 13 bases lay between the germline ends. Germline assignment: CDR1 SGHVS and CDR2 FQNEAQ. The CDR3 loop reads CASSSQGQSYNSPLHF. The CDR3 coding sequence is TGTGCCAGCAGCTCCCAAGGACAGAGCTATAATTCACCCCTCCACTTT.

CDR3 in amino acids: CASSHDRPNSYNSPLHF. The CDR3 bases are TGTGCCAGCAGCCACGACAGACCAAACTCCTATAATTCACCCCTCCACTTT. The chain uses TRBV27 and TRBJ1-6; TRBD1 might be the D (5 bases). The V gene's germline CDR1 is MNHEY and CDR2 SMNVEV (reference sequence). The germline V and J ends were trimmed by 6 bases and 0 bases, with 15 bases remaining between them. The CDR3 has 17 residues.

V and J are TRBV5-1 and TRBJ2-1; 8 bases are shared with TRBD2. After removal of 5 bases from V and 5 bases from J, the junction contained 9 bases not matched to a gene. Germline CDR1 SGHRS, CDR2 YFSETQ. The CDR3 is 15 amino acids. The CDR3 sequence: CASSYTLAGNNEQFF. In DNA, the CDR3 is TGCGCCAGCAGTTACACCCTAGCGGGTAACAATGAGCAGTTCTTC.

The chain links TRBV28 to TRBJ2-7; 7 bases line up with TRBD1. The length of the CDR3 is 13 residues. Germline lookup yields CDR1 MDHEN and CDR2 SYDVKM. V lost 5 bases to trimming and J lost 4 bases; unmatched junction nucleotides: 5. The CDR3 DNA reads TGTGCCAGCAGTCCTATACAGGGGTACGAGCAGTACTTC. It specifies CASSPIQGYEQYF.

This clone has only a few counts. V usage is TRBV28 and J usage is TRBJ2-7; 9 bases agree with TRBD2. From germline, CDR1 is MDHEN and CDR2 SYDVKM. This CDR3 has 18 amino acids. V trimming: 1 base; J trimming: 5 bases; junction bases outside the gene matches: 15. CDR3 amino acids: CASSLYGSAGGGDNEQYF. CDR3 coding DNA: TGTGCCAGCAGTTTATACGGATCAGCGGGGGGAGGTGACAACGAGCAGTACTTC.

The gene calls are TRBV4-1 and TRBJ2-7; 7 nucleotides align to TRBD2. J gave up 2 bases and V 1 base, and 8 bases lay outside the gene matches. CDR3 size: 16 residues. From germline, CDR1 is MGHRA and CDR2 YSYEKL. CDR3 sequence reads: CASSQVVTGGAYEQYF. The CDR3 DNA is TGCGCCAGCAGCCAAGTCGTTACGGGGGGTGCCTACGAGCAGTACTTC.

The sample holds one count of this clone. J is TRBJ1-5 and V is TRBV5-4; TRBD1 matches at 9 bases. V gave up 0 bases and J gave up 5 bases; unmatched junction bases: 0. The length of the CDR3 is 14 residues. Germline V lookup: CDR1 SGHNT, CDR2 YYREEE (reference sequence). The CDR3 sequence is CASSLGTGDQPQHF. The CDR3, as DNA: TGTGCCAGCAGCTTGGGGACAGGGGATCAGCCCCAGCATTTT.

The chain is built from TRBV7-3 and TRBJ2-1; TRBD2 aligns across 11 bases. Trimming took 4 bases from V and 10 from J; bases not matched to a gene: 6. Germline values: CDR1 SGHTA, CDR2 FQGTGA. The CDR3 contains 14 residues. The CDR3 nucleotides read TGTGCCAGCAGCTATAGCGGGGGGGCACGAGAGCAGTTCTTC. It translates to CASSYSGGAREQFF.

This clone has more than one count but fewer than ten. This chain connects TRBV20-1 to TRBJ1-6; D not certain. Germline values: CDR1 DFQATT, CDR2 SNEGSKA (reference sequence). CDR3 length: 11 residues. Between the trimmed V and J ends, which lost 7 bases and 9 bases, there was a span of 10 bases. CDR3 amino acids: CSVEVCSPLHF. The DNA of the CDR3 is TGCAGTGTAGAGGTCTGTTCACCCCTCCACTTT.

This clone has a single count. The CDR3 loop reads CASSIVTGAQPQHF. The CDR3 DNA reads as TGTGCCAGTAGTATTGTAACAGGCGCTCAGCCCCAGCATTTT. This sequence joins TRBV19 and TRBJ1-5; D perhaps matches TRBD1 (5 bases). The V end was cut by 3 bases, the J end by 6 bases, with 12 bases between. From germline, CDR1 is LNHDA and CDR2 SQIVND (reference sequence). This CDR3 is 14 amino acids long.

J is TRBJ2-2 and V is TRBV5-6, with TRBD1 identical over 10 bases. The CDR3 length is 15 residues. V lost 3 bases and J lost 6; bases outside the gene matches: 5. Germline-derived CDR1 and CDR2 are SGHDT and YYEEEE. DNA of the CDR3: TGTGCCAGCAGCTGGGGGACAGGGGTCGCCGGGGAGCTGTTTTTT. This codes for CASSWGTGVAGELFF.

V gene TRBV19 combines with J gene TRBJ1-4; 7 nucleotides agree with TRBD1. In germline, CDR1 is LNHDA, CDR2 SQIVND (reference sequence). The CDR3 has 18 amino acids. With 4 bases clipped from V and 4 bases from J, the junction kept 15 bases outside the gene matches. This CDR3 reads CASSTGTDLQFLNEKLFF. The CDR3, as DNA: TGTGCCAGTAGTACCGGGACAGACCTACAGTTCCTTAATGAAAAACTGTTTTTT. The full variable domain, its missing parts supplied by reference TRBV19 and TRBJ1-4, is DGGITQSPKYLFRKEGQNVTLSCEQNLNHDAMYWYRQDPGQGLRLIYYSQIVNDFQKGDIAEGYSVSREKKESFPLTVTSAQKNPTAFYLCASSTGTDLQFLNEKLFFGSGTQLSVL.

The chain has TRBV7-9 and TRBJ1-1; 7 bases align to TRBD1. Unmatched junction bases numbered 6, after V lost 3 bases and J lost 11 bases. The CDR3 is 12 amino acids. Germline values: CDR1 SEHNR, CDR2 FQNEAQ (reference sequence). The CDR3 reads CASSFLTGPAFF. Written as DNA, the CDR3 is TGTGCCAGCAGCTTTTTGACAGGGCCGGCTTTCTTT.

This clone came up a few times. The V call is TRBV5-6, the J call TRBJ2-5, with TRBD2 matching 11 bases. Trimming removed 4 bases from V and 5 bases from J; junction bases left unmatched: 13. CDR1 SGHDT and CDR2 YYEEEE come from the germline V gene. The CDR3 spans 17 residues. The DNA of the CDR3 is TGTGCCAGCAGCGAGTCTCTAGCGGGGGGTTATTGGGAGACCCAGTACTTC. Amino acids: CASSESLAGGYWETQYF.

V usage is TRBV9 and J usage is TRBJ1-3, with D unresolved. V was cut by 1 base and J by 8 bases, with 16 bases left in between. The germline V gene has CDR1 SGDLS and CDR2 YYNGEE. The CDR3 sequence is 15 residues long. The CDR3 reads CASSVYMSSGDTIYF. As DNA, the CDR3 is TGTGCCAGCAGCGTATATATGTCGTCGGGAGACACCATATATTTT.

This chain joins TRBV7-6 and TRBJ1-1, with D uncertain. The CDR3 extends over 15 amino acids. The germline V gene encodes CDR1 SGHVS and CDR2 FNYEAQ. V lost 0 bases to trimming and J lost 1 base, with 9 bases between them. As DNA, the CDR3 is TGTGCCAGCAGCTTAGCTGGAGGGCAGAACACTGAAGCTTTCTTT. Its translation: CASSLAGGQNTEAFF.

The V and J genes are TRBV5-4 and TRBJ2-5; D not resolved. Germline CDR1 SGHNT, CDR2 YYREEE (reference sequence). The CDR3 runs to 12 residues. V dropped 0 bases and J dropped 12 bases, with 12 bases sitting between them. The CDR3 reads CASSLGLSVEYF. The CDR3 DNA reads TGTGCCAGCAGCTTGGGCCTGTCGGTCGAGTACTTC.

Note on this clone: This same CDR3 is encoded by further DNA sequences in the sample. V usage is TRBV15 and J usage is TRBJ2-7, with 11 bases matching TRBD1. Germline-derived CDR1 and CDR2 are LNHNV and YYDKDF (reference sequence). The V segment lost 5 bases and the J segment 3 bases; nucleotides outside the gene matches: 6. The CDR3 has 15 amino acids. In nucleotides, the CDR3 is TGTGCCACCAGCCGCTCCGGGACAGGGGGCTACGAGCAGTACTTC. Its translation is CATSRSGTGGYEQYF. Together with reference TRBV15 and TRBJ2-7, the CDR3 gives the full variable domain: DAMVIQNPRYQVTQFGKPVTLSCSQTLNHNVMYWYQQKSSQAPKLLFHYYDKDFNNEADTPDNFQSRRPNTSFCFLDIRSPGLGDTAMYLCATSRSGTGGYEQYFGPGTRLTVT.

This chain connects TRBV19 to TRBJ1-3, with a weak D call TRBD1 (6 bases). Germline loops: CDR1 LNHDA, CDR2 SQIVND (reference sequence). Trimming took 6 bases from V and 0 from J, leaving 9 bases between them. The CDR3 extends over 14 amino acids. The CDR3 is CASRRQVSGNTIYF. The CDR3 nucleotides are TGTGCCAGTAGGCGACAGGTCTCTGGAAACACCATATATTTT.

This clone was seen only once. This chain connects TRBV19 to TRBJ1-4; D not resolved. There are 13 residues in the CDR3. V gave up 7 bases and J gave up 8 bases, with 14 bases separating them. Germline CDR1 reads LNHDA; CDR2 reads SQIVND (reference sequence). The CDR3 region has the DNA TGTGCCAGTAAGGAATTGATGGGCGAAAAACTGTTTTTT. Protein product: CASKELMGEKLFF.

V gene TRBV6-5 combines with J gene TRBJ1-2; D not resolved. This CDR3 contains 12 residues. The germline V gene has CDR1 MNHEY and CDR2 SVGAGI. V gave up 8 bases and J gave up 2 bases, with 9 bases separating them. The CDR3 is CASRDNNYGYTF. CDR3 DNA sequence: TGTGCCAGCCGCGACAACAACTATGGCTACACCTTC.

This rearrangement joins TRBV4-1 to TRBJ1-1; tentatively, D is TRBD1 (6 bases). The germline CDR1 and CDR2 sequences are MGHRA and YSYEKL. Trimming stripped 4 bases from V and 6 bases from J, with 24 bases between. The length of the CDR3 is 17 residues. The CDR3 DNA is TGCGCCAGCAGCCTCAGGACTCAGGGGAGAAAGTTTGCTGAAGCTTTCTTT. Translating it yields CASSLRTQGRKFAEAFF.

The rearrangement joins TRBV10-3 to TRBJ2-3; perhaps TRBD2 as D (5 bases). This CDR3 contains 13 residues. V lost 4 bases and J 6 bases, leaving 11 bases between the germline ends. CDR1 and CDR2 from the germline V gene are ENHRY and SYGVKD. This CDR3 reads CAISGLLGDTQYF. DNA for the CDR3: TGTGCCATCAGTGGCCTACTAGGCGATACGCAGTATTTT.

The J gene is TRBJ1-5, the V gene TRBV7-9, with D tentatively TRBD1 (6 bases). This CDR3 has 15 amino acids. Germline V CDR1 and CDR2: SEHNR, FQNEAQ (reference sequence). V gave up 5 bases and J gave up 1 base, with 12 bases separating them. The CDR3 nucleotides are TGTGCCAGCAGCAAATCAACAGGGAGCAATCAGCCCCAGCATTTT. Protein product: CASSKSTGSNQPQHF.

V usage is TRBV2 and J usage is TRBJ1-4; 9 nucleotides agree with TRBD1. This CDR3 spans 16 amino acids. Germline V gives CDR1 SNHLY, CDR2 FYNNEI. J lost 3 bases, V lost 8 bases, and 10 bases had no gene match. The CDR3 is CASDTGQGNANEKLFF. In DNA form, the CDR3 reads TGTGCCAGCGATACGGGACAGGGAAACGCTAATGAAAAACTGTTTTTT.

This chain connects TRBV7-9 to TRBJ2-3; 9 bases align to TRBD2. Germline V gene sequence: CDR1 SEHNR, CDR2 FQNEAQ (reference sequence). V lost 4 bases to trimming and J lost 2 bases; unmatched junction nucleotides: 7. There are 16 residues in the CDR3. In DNA, the CDR3 is TGTGCCAGCAGCTCCCTTATAGCGGGGGCCACAGATACGCAGTATTTT. Translation gives CASSSLIAGATDTQYF.

This clone was seen a few times. V is TRBV29-1 and J is TRBJ1-1, with TRBD1 identical over 7 bases. CDR1 is SQVTM and CDR2 is ANQGSEA in the germline V gene. The CDR3 length is 18 residues. The junction had 20 bases not matched to a gene; V was cut back by 0 bases and J by 7 bases. CDR3 DNA sequence: TGCAGCGTTGAAGATCGAGGGGGCCCTTTGTGGAACACTATTGAAGCTTTCTTT. It specifies CSVEDRGGPLWNTIEAFF.